Shown below are 2 T cell receptor beta chains from a single sample sequenced in a study of molecular identifiers for immune sequencing clone quantification. TCRdb re-derived calls from the PCR reads in MiXCR, one entry per CDR3 protein. The sample gives around 460,000 distinct CDR3 sequences, over 20% of which show up once; about 0.8% is in the top ten. The sample was naive CD8+ T cells from blood, with Jurkat cell RNA spiked in. Subset described: FACS-sorted CD8+CD4-CCR7+CD45RA+ naive T cells. Source of these receptors: a human donor in good health. Some libraries in this study had Jurkat cell RNA spiked in.

In regard to this clonotype: This could be a read error, since a much larger clone is one nucleotide away. This rearrangement joins TRBV29-1 to TRBJ2-7; 7 bases map to TRBD2. This CDR3 region has 13 residues. Trimming cost V 5 bases and J 5 bases; bases outside gene matches: 9. Germline CDR1 SQVTM, CDR2 ANQGSEA. CDR3 sequence (DNA): TGCAGCGTTTTACCGGCGGGAGCCCACGAGCAGTACTTC. Amino acids: CSVLPAGAHEQYF.

V gene TRBV27 combines with J gene TRBJ1-2, with TRBD1 identical over 7 bases. Looked up from germline, CDR1 is MNHEY and CDR2 is SMNVEV (reference sequence). The length of the CDR3 is 19 residues. V dropped 1 base and J dropped 3; count of bases not matched to a gene: 17. CDR3 in DNA: TGTGCCAGCAGTTTATTCCCACTTAACAGGGGTGTGGGTTACTATGGCTACACCTTC. This codes for CASSLFPLNRGVGYYGYTF.